This entry lists 19 T cell receptor beta chains sequenced from one sample in a study of cytomegalovirus exposure and HLA in healthy donors. A multiplex PCR was run with 60 Vbeta primers and 13 Jbeta primers. Assay: immunoSEQ multiplex PCR; the TCRdb copy retains only in-frame clones and omits some. The sample lists 200,000 to 300,000 clones; about 85% were seen once. The sequencing sample was made of PBMCs. The receptors stem from a girl aged 2 to 10 in good health and CMV-seronegative.

This clone was recorded a few times. V usage is TRBV5-4 and J usage is TRBJ2-2, with a tentative D call TRBD2 (6 bases). Deletions cut 4 bases from V and 7 bases from J, with 26 bases between. Germline CDR1 reads SGHNT; CDR2 reads YYREEE (reference sequence). The CDR3 spans 18 residues. DNA for the CDR3: TGTGCCAGCAGCCTCCAAGAGGTCCGTTTCGGGAGAGACGGGGAGCTGTTTTTT. Its protein is CASSLQEVRFGRDGELFF.

V and J are TRBV15 and TRBJ2-3; D call uncertain. This CDR3 spans 14 amino acids. Germline CDR1 is LNHNV and CDR2 is YYDKDF (reference sequence). The V end was cut by 0 bases, the J end by 6 bases, with 10 bases between. The CDR3 reads CATSREAIADTQYF. CDR3 sequence (DNA): TGTGCCACCAGCAGAGAAGCGATCGCGGATACGCAGTATTTT.

V usage is TRBV7-2 and J usage is TRBJ2-2; D gene unclear. This CDR3 contains 13 residues. Trimming shortened V by 1 base and J by 7 bases, and 7 bases separated the two germline ends. Per the germline V gene, CDR1 is SGHTA and CDR2 is FQGNSA. The CDR3 region has the DNA TGTGCCAGCAGCTTAGATTTGAGCGGGGAGCTGTTTTTT. Amino acids: CASSLDLSGELFF. Full variable domain (rest looked up from reference TRBV7-2 and TRBJ2-2): GAGVSQSPSNKVTEKGKDVELRCDPISGHTALYWYRQSLGQGLEFLIYFQGNSAPDKSGLPSDRFSAERTGGSVSTLTIQRTQQEDSAVYLCASSLDLSGELFFGEGSRLTVL.

V is TRBV4-2 and J is TRBJ1-2; perhaps TRBD1 as D (6 bases). In germline, CDR1 is LGHNA, CDR2 YNFKEQ. The CDR3 runs to 17 residues. Trimming removed 0 bases at V and 4 bases at J, with 18 bases between. CDR3 sequence reads: CASSQDPQPRGTYGYTF. In DNA form, the CDR3 reads TGTGCCAGCAGCCAAGATCCTCAACCCAGGGGAACCTATGGCTACACCTTC.

The chain links TRBV29-1 to TRBJ2-7, with 7 bases aligning to TRBD2. The V gene end was trimmed by 3 bases and the J gene end by 2 bases; junction bases not matched to a gene: 7. Germline V lookup: CDR1 SQVTM, CDR2 ANQGSEA. There are 14 residues in the CDR3. This CDR3 is CSVEWSSGTYEQYF. CDR3 DNA sequence: TGCAGCGTTGAGTGGTCTAGCGGCACCTACGAGCAGTACTTC.

The V gene is TRBV9, the J gene TRBJ2-2, with D maybe TRBD2 (7 bases). V lost 2 bases to trimming and J lost 5 bases, with 16 bases between them. Per the germline V gene, CDR1 is SGDLS and CDR2 is YYNGEE. The CDR3 is made up of 16 amino acids. The DNA for the CDR3 is TGTGCCAGCAGCGTTTCGCGGGGGCGGGAAACCGGGGAGCTGTTTTTT. Its translation: CASSVSRGRETGELFF.

This clone was found once. The V and J genes are TRBV4-1 and TRBJ1-5; D possibly corresponds to TRBD1 (5 bases). Per the germline V gene, CDR1 is MGHRA and CDR2 is YSYEKL. This CDR3 comprises 18 residues. With 3 bases removed from V and 0 bases from J, the gap between germline ends came to 18 bases. CDR3 residues: CASSHAGPAAYSNQPQHF. The CDR3 DNA reads as TGCGCCAGCAGCCACGCGGGGCCCGCGGCGTATAGCAATCAGCCCCAGCATTTT.

The J gene is TRBJ2-1, the V gene TRBV4-2; 8 nucleotides match TRBD2. CDR1 and CDR2 (germline): LGHNA, YNFKEQ. V lost 4 bases to trimming and J lost 12 bases; unmatched junction nucleotides: 5. This CDR3 is built from 12 residues. CDR3 sequence reads: CASSRLAGMQFF. The CDR3 bases are TGTGCCAGCAGCCGATTAGCGGGAATGCAGTTCTTC.

The CDR3: CAISRTSGRLTDTQYF. In DNA, the CDR3 is TGTGCCATCAGCCGGACTAGCGGGAGACTCACAGATACGCAGTATTTT. The chain combines TRBV10-3 with TRBJ2-3; the match to TRBD2 covers 13 bases. V trimming: 6 bases; J trimming: 2 bases; junction bases outside the gene matches: 5. The germline V gene has CDR1 ENHRY and CDR2 SYGVKD. This CDR3 has 16 amino acids.

The rearrangement uses TRBV19 and TRBJ1-6; the match to TRBD1 covers 11 bases. Germline values: CDR1 LNHDA, CDR2 SQIVND (reference sequence). The V gene end was trimmed by 5 bases and the J gene end by 7 bases; junction bases not matched to a gene: 7. The CDR3 length is 16 residues. CDR3 bases: TGTGCCAGTAGTTCCTGGACAGGGGGCGGAAATTCACCCCTCCACTTT. Amino acid sequence: CASSSWTGGGNSPLHF.

The CDR3 here is CASSPQQYYGYTF. The CDR3 coding sequence is TGTGCCAGCTCACCACAACAGTACTATGGCTACACCTTC. The gene calls are TRBV18 and TRBJ1-2; D is ambiguous. From germline, CDR1 is KGHSH and CDR2 LQKENI. The length of the CDR3 is 13 residues. Trimming cost V 1 base and J 3 bases, with 6 bases left between them.

The V call is TRBV7-8, the J call TRBJ2-3, with 7 bases lining up with TRBD2. The CDR3 extends over 14 amino acids. Germline V CDR1 and CDR2: SGHVS, FQNEAQ. Trimming removed 4 bases from V and 2 bases from J; junction bases left unmatched: 3. The CDR3 sequence is CASSWGGDTDTQYF. CDR3 DNA sequence: TGTGCCAGCAGCTGGGGGGGGGACACAGATACGCAGTATTTT.

In nucleotides, the CDR3 is TGTGCCAGCAGTGAGGGACACCCCTACAATGAGCAGTTCTTC. Protein sequence: CASSEGHPYNEQFF. The chain is built from TRBV2 and TRBJ2-1, with D perhaps matching TRBD1 (6 bases). This CDR3 has 14 amino acids. Germline loops: CDR1 SNHLY, CDR2 FYNNEI. The V and J ends lost 3 bases and 2 bases respectively, with 8 bases between them.

The chain uses TRBV5-1 and TRBJ2-5, with a tentative D call TRBD2 (5 bases). This CDR3 is 14 amino acids long. CDR1 is SGHRS, CDR2 YFSETQ, per germline. The V gene lost 4 bases and the J gene lost 2 bases, with 12 bases spanning the gap. The CDR3 sequence: CASSPLTGQETQYF. CDR3 bases: TGCGCCAGCAGCCCTTTGACGGGGCAAGAGACCCAGTACTTC.

This clone was counted once. The V gene is TRBV2, the J gene TRBJ1-1; 7 nucleotides align to TRBD1. Trimming removed 6 bases from V and 7 bases from J; junction bases left unmatched: 8. The CDR3 loop spans 13 amino acids. CDR1 is SNHLY, CDR2 FYNNEI, per germline. The CDR3 sequence is CASSQGTALEAFF. CDR3 in DNA: TGTGCCAGCAGCCAAGGGACAGCACTTGAAGCTTTCTTT.

There are a few counts of this clone. J is TRBJ2-5 and V is TRBV10-3; 10 bases line up with TRBD2. Germline trimming cut 3 bases from V and 4 bases from J; bases unmatched to any gene: 8. The germline V gene has CDR1 ENHRY and CDR2 SYGVKD. The CDR3 is 16 amino acids. CDR3 loop: CAISDPGLATGETQYF. CDR3 bases: TGTGCCATCAGTGACCCGGGACTAGCGACGGGAGAGACCCAGTACTTC.

This clone was seen just once. This rearrangement joins TRBV27 to TRBJ2-7; TRBD1 aligns across 10 bases. CDR1 MNHEY and CDR2 SMNVEV come from the germline V gene (reference sequence). The CDR3 spans 15 residues. V shed 4 bases and J 5 bases; nucleotides not matched to a gene: 8. In DNA form, the CDR3 reads TGTGCCAGCAGTTGGAGCGGACAGGGGGTAAACGAGCAGTACTTC. It is translated as CASSWSGQGVNEQYF.

The V call is TRBV18, the J call TRBJ2-5, with no clear D. The CDR3 totals 13 residues. Germline CDR1 reads KGHSH; CDR2 reads LQKENI. The V end was cut by 0 bases, the J end by 4 bases, with 6 bases between. CDR3 amino acids: CASSPPSRETQYF. For the CDR3, the DNA is TGTGCCAGCTCACCACCTAGTCGAGAGACCCAGTACTTC.

In this sample, this clone turned up once. V usage is TRBV2 and J usage is TRBJ1-1; a possible D gene is TRBD1 (6 bases). The V gene lost 0 bases and the J gene lost 0 bases, with 11 bases spanning the gap. Germline CDR1 and CDR2: SNHLY and FYNNEI. CDR3 size: 16 residues. The CDR3 DNA sequence: TGTGCCAGCAGTGAAGCGCTGGGACACCTGAACACTGAAGCTTTCTTT. It encodes CASSEALGHLNTEAFF.